This passage covers 12 T cell receptor beta chains from one sample sequenced in a study of cytomegalovirus exposure and HLA in healthy donors. In the PCR, 60 Vbeta and 13 Jbeta primers were used. The data were produced by immunoSEQ multiplex PCR, yet TCRdb's version contains in-frame clones alone and is incomplete. The sample consists of 150,000 or so clones, approximately 72% of them appearing once. Sequencing input: PBMCs. These receptors were obtained from a human donor in good health.

The rearrangement uses TRBV19 and TRBJ1-2, with D uncertain. Looked up from germline, CDR1 is LNHDA and CDR2 is SQIVND (reference sequence). The V gene lost 2 bases and the J gene lost 0 bases, with 4 bases spanning the gap. This CDR3 region has 13 residues. This CDR3 is CASSIFTNYGYTF. The CDR3 DNA follows: TGTGCCAGTAGTATATTCACTAACTATGGCTACACCTTC. Full variable domain (remainder filled in from reference TRBV19 and TRBJ1-2): DGGITQSPKYLFRKEGQNVTLSCEQNLNHDAMYWYRQDPGQGLRLIYYSQIVNDFQKGDIAEGYSVSREKKESFPLTVTSAQKNPTAFYLCASSIFTNYGYTFGSGTRLTVV.

This chain joins TRBV2 and TRBJ1-1, with D unclear. The ends were cut back, 5 bases at V and 4 bases at J, with 11 bases in the middle. The CDR3 totals 13 residues. The germline V gene encodes CDR1 SNHLY and CDR2 FYNNEI. DNA of the CDR3: TGTGCCAGCAGTAAAAGCTGGGCCACTGAAGCTTTCTTT. Translation gives CASSKSWATEAFF.

This rearrangement joins TRBV18 to TRBJ1-2; 8 bases match TRBD1. The length of the CDR3 is 16 residues. V dropped 4 bases and J dropped 4; count of bases not matched to a gene: 11. Germline CDR1 reads KGHSH; CDR2 reads LQKENI. The CDR3 region is CASSLTPGQEVYGYTF. DNA of the CDR3: TGTGCCAGCTCACTTACGCCGGGACAGGAAGTCTATGGCTACACCTTC.

This clone occurred a few times. The rearrangement joins TRBV9 to TRBJ1-1; 7 nucleotides agree with TRBD1. Trimming at V came to 0 bases and at J to 4 bases, leaving 6 bases not matched to a gene. CDR3 length: 15 amino acids. CDR1 and CDR2 from the germline V gene are SGDLS and YYNGEE. CDR3 protein: CASSVEAWDSTEAFF. In DNA form, the CDR3 reads TGTGCCAGCAGCGTAGAAGCGTGGGACAGCACTGAAGCTTTCTTT.

This clone was observed once. The rearrangement joins TRBV9 to TRBJ2-5, with 10 positions matching TRBD2. CDR1 is SGDLS, CDR2 YYNGEE, per germline. V lost 1 base, J lost 4 bases, and 4 bases stayed unmatched. This CDR3 has 15 amino acids. CDR3 loop: CASSVNPSGGETQYF. The CDR3 DNA follows: TGTGCCAGCAGCGTAAATCCTAGCGGGGGAGAGACCCAGTACTTC.

This clone was counted a single time. V usage is TRBV4-1 and J usage is TRBJ1-2; D remains ambiguous. The CDR3 loop spans 15 amino acids. The germline gives CDR1 MGHRA, CDR2 YSYEKL. Trimming cost V 0 bases and J 3 bases, with 11 bases left between them. DNA of the CDR3: TGCGCCAGCAGCCAAGATCTGGAGTACGACTATGGCTACACCTTC. Encoded protein: CASSQDLEYDYGYTF.

The V and J genes are TRBV19 and TRBJ1-1; 10 bases align to TRBD1. CDR3 length: 14 amino acids. CDR1 is LNHDA, CDR2 SQIVND, per germline (reference sequence). J was trimmed by 13 bases and V by 3 bases; bases with no gene match: 11. CDR3: CASSILGQGGVGFF. CDR3 DNA: TGTGCCAGTAGTATCCTTGGACAGGGGGGTGTTGGTTTCTTT. Based on the CDR3 plus reference TRBV19 and TRBJ1-1, the full variable domain is DGGITQSPKYLFRKEGQNVTLSCEQNLNHDAMYWYRQDPGQGLRLIYYSQIVNDFQKGDIAEGYSVSREKKESFPLTVTSAQKNPTAFYLCASSILGQGGVGFFGQGTRLTVV.

The chain employs TRBV4-2 and TRBJ2-2, with TRBD2 as a possible D gene (5 bases). Trimming pared 0 bases from V and 3 bases from J, leaving 8 bases between. CDR3 length equals 15 residues. Germline CDR1 reads LGHNA; CDR2 reads YNFKEQ. CDR3 protein: CASSQDRRDTGELFF. CDR3 sequence (DNA): TGTGCCAGCAGCCAAGATCGGCGGGACACCGGGGAGCTGTTTTTT.

As regards this clone: A read error may account for a junction end that differs from germline. V and J are TRBV7-9 and TRBJ1-1; no clear D gene. In germline, CDR1 is SEHNR, CDR2 FQNEAQ (reference sequence). CDR3 length equals 12 residues. The CDR3, as DNA: TGTTCCAGCAGCTTAGCTTTAACTGAAGCTTTCTTT. Protein: CSSSLALTEAFF. The full variable domain, its missing parts supplied by reference TRBV7-9 and TRBJ1-1, is DTGVSQNPRHKITKRGQNVTFRCDPISEHNRLYWYRQTLGQGPEFLTYFQNEAQLEKSRLLSDRFSAERPKGSFSTLEIQRTEQGDSAMYLCSSSLALTEAFFGQGTRLTVV.

A few counts support this clone. The gene calls are TRBV19 and TRBJ1-2; a possible D gene is TRBD1 (6 bases). The V gene lost 2 bases and the J gene lost 3 bases, with 13 bases spanning the gap. Germline-derived CDR1 and CDR2 are LNHDA and SQIVND (reference sequence). The CDR3 is 15 residues long. The CDR3 DNA follows: TGTGCCAGTAGTATACGGGGGGCGCAGGACTATGGCTACACCTTC. This translates into CASSIRGAQDYGYTF.

V usage is TRBV6-1 and J usage is TRBJ2-3; 12 bases are shared with TRBD2. The V segment lost 4 bases and the J segment 2 bases; nucleotides outside the gene matches: 7. In germline, CDR1 is MNHNS, CDR2 SASEGT. The CDR3 covers 17 residues. CDR3 sequence (DNA): TGTGCCAGCAGTGTGACTAGCGGGGGTTCTTTCACAGATACGCAGTATTTT. Translation gives CASSVTSGGSFTDTQYF.

The V gene is TRBV5-1, the J gene TRBJ1-4, with no clear D. This CDR3 spans 12 amino acids. V was pared by 5 bases and J by 4 bases, with 6 bases between. The germline CDR1 and CDR2 sequences are SGHRS and YFSETQ. CDR3 region: CASRQSNEKLFF. CDR3 nucleotides: TGCGCCAGCAGACAGAGTAATGAAAAACTGTTTTTT.